These 29 T cell receptor beta chains were sequenced from one sample in a study of cytomegalovirus exposure and HLA in healthy donors. Data came from immunoSEQ multiplex PCR; TCRdb stores just in-frame clones and leaves some out. The sample records 220,000 or so clones, roughly 87% being singletons. Specimen: PBMCs. The receptor set was obtained from a woman aged 18-35 years in good health and CMV-seropositive.

The chain couples TRBV9 to TRBJ2-3; 9 bases are a match to TRBD1. Germline V gene lookup returns CDR1 SGDLS and CDR2 YYNGEE. Trimming took 3 bases from V and 3 from J; bases not matched to a gene: 8. This CDR3 is 16 amino acids long. CDR3 protein: CASSEGTGRGTDTQYF. The CDR3 DNA reads as TGTGCCAGCAGCGAGGGGACAGGGAGGGGGACAGATACGCAGTATTTT. Full variable domain (missing parts from reference TRBV9 and TRBJ2-3): DSGVTQTPKHLITATGQRVTLRCSPRSGDLSVYWYQQSLDQGLQFLIQYYNGEERAKGNILERFSAQQFPDLHSELNLSSLELGDSALYFCASSEGTGRGTDTQYFGPGTRLTVL.

The gene calls are TRBV2 and TRBJ2-7; 10 bases map to TRBD1. This CDR3 region has 22 residues. Germline V CDR1 and CDR2: SNHLY, FYNNEI. Trimming removed 4 bases from V and 6 bases from J; junction bases left unmatched: 30. CDR3 bases: TGTGCCAGCAGTGTACCGGGGGGGACAGGGGATATATGGGGGGAGCCCCCTGGCGAGCAGTACTTC. Translation: CASSVPGGTGDIWGEPPGEQYF.

V is TRBV5-1 and J is TRBJ1-1, with D perhaps matching TRBD1 (6 bases). Germline V lookup: CDR1 SGHRS, CDR2 YFSETQ. Trimming removed 0 bases at V and 4 bases at J, with 10 bases between. This CDR3 has 14 amino acids. CDR3: CASSLGGGFTEAFF. CDR3 in DNA: TGCGCCAGCAGCTTGGGGGGGGGCTTCACTGAAGCTTTCTTT. The full variable domain, rest sourced from reference TRBV5-1 and TRBJ1-1, is KAGVTQTPRYLIKTRGQQVTLSCSPISGHRSVSWYQQTPGQGLQFLFEYFSETQRNKGNFPGRFSGRQFSNSRSEMNVSTLELGDSALYLCASSLGGGFTEAFFGQGTRLTVV.

Turning to this clone: At one end, the junction sequence differs from germline, possibly due to a read error. This sequence joins TRBV7-2 and TRBJ2-7; no reliable D call. Germline lookup yields CDR1 SGHTA and CDR2 FQGNSA. CDR3 length: 12 residues. The CDR3 DNA reads TGTGCCAGCAGCCCTGGAGTTTACGGGCAGTACTTC. It yields the protein CASSPGVYGQYF.

The genes are TRBV28 and TRBJ2-7; maybe TRBD2 (5 bases). There are 18 residues in the CDR3. The V and J ends lost 5 bases and 4 bases respectively, with 27 bases between them. Germline CDR1 MDHEN, CDR2 SYDVKM. The CDR3 DNA reads as TGTGCCAGCAGTCCGATCCTCCTCGGGGTCAGCCATTCTTACGAGCAGTACTTC. This gives the protein CASSPILLGVSHSYEQYF.

The CDR3 DNA is TGTGCCAGCAGTTTCGGCGCCTCGCGGACTGAAGCTTTCTTT. Encoded protein: CASSFGASRTEAFF. The J gene is TRBJ1-1, the V gene TRBV27; D uncertain. This CDR3 has 14 amino acids. Trimming stripped 3 bases from V and 5 bases from J, with 13 bases between. CDR1 and CDR2 from the germline V gene are MNHEY and SMNVEV (reference sequence).

The chain has TRBV9 and TRBJ2-3; 10 bases map to TRBD2. The V gene end was trimmed by 0 bases and the J gene end by 6 bases; junction bases not matched to a gene: 16. Germline lookup yields CDR1 SGDLS and CDR2 YYNGEE. The CDR3 has 19 residues. CDR3 in amino acids: CASSVEASGRIGVGDTQYF. The CDR3 coding sequence is TGTGCCAGCAGCGTAGAGGCTAGCGGGAGAATAGGCGTTGGGGATACGCAGTATTTT.

The chain has TRBV27 and TRBJ2-4; no reliable D call. The germline V and J ends were trimmed by 0 bases and 0 bases, with 3 bases remaining between them. The CDR3 loop spans 14 amino acids. The V gene's germline CDR1 is MNHEY and CDR2 SMNVEV (reference sequence). The CDR3 sequence: CASSLSIAKNIQYF. The CDR3 DNA sequence: TGTGCCAGCAGTTTATCTATAGCCAAAAACATTCAGTACTTC.

Worth noting for this clone: No DNA is shown, since the ends of the CDR3 on it are uncertain; the CDR3 is the one TCRdb lists. The chain employs TRBV28 and TRBJ2-7; the D call of TRBD1 is as the table states it, not checked on the DNA. The CDR3 length is 15 residues, termini included. Germline lookup yields CDR1 MDHEN and CDR2 SYDVKM. CDR3 in amino acids: CASSSSGQGFYEQYF.

The chain combines TRBV19 with TRBJ1-2; TRBD1 aligns across 8 bases. The germline gives CDR1 LNHDA, CDR2 SQIVND (reference sequence). V shed 5 bases, J shed 7 bases, and the junction held 6 bases outside the gene matches. This CDR3 has 13 residues. This CDR3 reads CASSARTGSGYTF. For the CDR3, the DNA is TGTGCCAGTAGTGCCCGGACAGGGAGTGGCTACACCTTC.

The chain has TRBV28 and TRBJ2-2, with 11 bases aligning to TRBD2. The CDR3 has 16 residues. Trimming took 6 bases from V and 1 from J; bases not matched to a gene: 4. Germline lookup yields CDR1 MDHEN and CDR2 SYDVKM. The CDR3 region has the DNA TGTGCCAGCAGGAGAGGACTAGCGGGGAACACCGGGGAGCTGTTTTTT. Its translation: CASRRGLAGNTGELFF. Combining the CDR3 with reference TRBV28 and TRBJ2-2 gives the whole variable domain DVKVTQSSRYLVKRTGEKVFLECVQDMDHENMFWYRQDPGLGLRLIYFSYDVKMKEKGDIPEGYSVSREKKERFSLILESASTNQTSMYLCASRRGLAGNTGELFFGEGSRLTVL.

The rearrangement uses TRBV5-5 and TRBJ1-2, with 7 positions matching TRBD1. This CDR3 comprises 13 residues. The germline V gene encodes CDR1 SGHKS and CDR2 YYEKEE (reference sequence). Trimming took 2 bases from V and 14 from J; bases not matched to a gene: 12. This chain's CDR3 is CASSLQGRPLSTF. The DNA of the CDR3 is TGTGCCAGCAGCTTACAGGGGCGTCCTTTGTCGACCTTC.

This clone was detected only once. As DNA, the CDR3 is TGTGCCAGCAGTGAATCCGTGGGCAGGGGAAACTACGAGCAGTACTTC. Its protein product is CASSESVGRGNYEQYF. The chain couples TRBV25-1 to TRBJ2-7, with D maybe TRBD1 (6 bases). There are 16 residues in the CDR3. Trimming pared 1 base from V and 3 bases from J, leaving 16 bases between. Germline V gives CDR1 MGHDK, CDR2 SYGVNS.

The rearrangement uses TRBV28 and TRBJ2-3; TRBD1 might be the D (5 bases). The length of the CDR3 is 15 residues. V was trimmed by 2 bases and J by 1 base, leaving 10 bases between them. Germline loops: CDR1 MDHEN, CDR2 SYDVKM. CDR3 loop: CASSLRGFGTDTQYF. The CDR3 DNA reads as TGTGCCAGCAGTTTAAGGGGCTTCGGCACAGATACGCAGTATTTT.

The chain uses TRBV2 and TRBJ2-1, with 8 nucleotides matching TRBD2. V shed 6 bases and J 8 bases; nucleotides not matched to a gene: 15. The CDR3 runs to 16 residues. The V gene's germline CDR1 is SNHLY and CDR2 FYNNEI. In DNA form, the CDR3 reads TGTGCCAGCAGCCGAAGAGGAGCGGGAGCGGGAGATGAGCAGTTCTTC. This sequence encodes CASSRRGAGAGDEQFF.

V usage is TRBV30 and J usage is TRBJ1-4; a weak D match, TRBD1 (6 bases). The CDR3 runs 12 residues. Germline loops: CDR1 GTSNPN, CDR2 SVGIG (reference sequence). Trimming took off 5 bases at V and 4 bases at J, with 8 bases between the two ends. The CDR3 coding sequence is TGTGCCTGGGGACAGCTTAATGAAAAACTGTTTTTT. Translating gives CAWGQLNEKLFF.

The J gene is TRBJ1-5, the V gene TRBV5-6; tentatively, D is TRBD1 (6 bases). This CDR3 spans 15 amino acids. V gave up 0 bases and J gave up 6 bases, with 13 bases separating them. Germline assignment: CDR1 SGHDT and CDR2 YYEEEE. CDR3 amino acids: CASSLGQAPRQPQHF. The CDR3 region has the DNA TGTGCCAGCAGCTTGGGACAGGCCCCTCGTCAGCCCCAGCATTTT. The complete variable domain, with remaining parts taken from reference TRBV5-6 and TRBJ1-5, reads DAGVTQSPTHLIKTRGQQVTLRCSPKSGHDTVSWYQQALGQGPQFIFQYYEEEERQRGNFPDRFSGHQFPNYSSELNVNALLLGDSALYLCASSLGQAPRQPQHFGDGTRLSIL.

The chain carries TRBV4-2 and TRBJ2-1; 8 positions match TRBD2. This CDR3 spans 19 amino acids. Germline-derived CDR1 and CDR2 are LGHNA and YNFKEQ. Trimming at V came to 0 bases and at J to 9 bases, leaving 19 bases not matched to a gene. CDR3 nucleotides: TGTGCCAGCAGCCAAGAGGTGTCCAGCGGGAGCCGGGGGGGAGGTGAGCAGTTCTTC. Protein: CASSQEVSSGSRGGGEQFF.

The chain has TRBV6-5 and TRBJ2-3; 13 bases map to TRBD2. V was pared by 1 base and J by 4 bases, with 2 bases of the junction left unmatched. CDR3 length equals 16 residues. Germline-derived CDR1 and CDR2 are MNHEY and SVGAGI. The CDR3 sequence: CASSYFTSGRADTQYF. Written as DNA, the CDR3 is TGTGCCAGCAGTTACTTCACTAGCGGGAGGGCAGATACGCAGTATTTT.

V usage is TRBV25-1 and J usage is TRBJ1-2; the match to TRBD1 covers 11 bases. With V trimmed by 0 bases and J by 7 bases, 4 bases remained unmatched. The CDR3 covers 15 residues. CDR1 is MGHDK, CDR2 SYGVNS, per germline. CDR3 loop: CASSEYFGQGAGYTF. CDR3 DNA: TGTGCCAGCAGTGAATACTTCGGACAGGGGGCTGGCTACACCTTC.

This chain joins TRBV5-1 and TRBJ1-3; perhaps TRBD1 as D (6 bases). The CDR3 has 16 amino acids. Germline CDR1 is SGHRS and CDR2 is YFSETQ. The ends were cut back, 2 bases at V and 1 base at J, with 13 bases in the middle. For the CDR3, the DNA is TGCGCCAGCAGCTTCTCACGACAGGAGTCTGGAAACACCATATATTTT. This codes for CASSFSRQESGNTIYF. The full variable domain, in which reference TRBV5-1 and TRBJ1-3 provide the parts outside the CDR3, is KAGVTQTPRYLIKTRGQQVTLSCSPISGHRSVSWYQQTPGQGLQFLFEYFSETQRNKGNFPGRFSGRQFSNSRSEMNVSTLELGDSALYLCASSFSRQESGNTIYFGEGSWLTVV.

This clone was recorded a few times. The chain employs TRBV9 and TRBJ2-1; 14 bases line up with TRBD2. This CDR3 spans 16 amino acids. Germline values: CDR1 SGDLS, CDR2 YYNGEE. Unmatched junction bases numbered 1, after V lost 2 bases and J lost 3 bases. The CDR3 DNA follows: TGTGCCAGCAGCGTGGGGACTAGCGGGAGCTACAATGAGCAGTTCTTC. It encodes CASSVGTSGSYNEQFF.

This clone was detected only a few times. This sequence joins TRBV7-9 and TRBJ1-2, with D unclear. The CDR3 is 12 residues long. The germline CDR1 and CDR2 sequences are SEHNR and FQNEAQ (reference sequence). Trimming left V 2 bases short and J 4 bases short, with 5 bases between. The CDR3 sequence: CASSLRSYGYTF. The CDR3 DNA reads TGTGCCAGCAGCTTACGGAGCTATGGCTACACCTTC.

This sequence joins TRBV9 and TRBJ1-2, with 9 positions matching TRBD1. The length of the CDR3 is 15 residues. Losses at the gene ends were 3 bases for V and 6 bases for J; bases not matched to a gene: 9. Germline-derived CDR1 and CDR2 are SGDLS and YYNGEE. The CDR3 protein is CASSGSGTGFDGYTF. In DNA, the CDR3 is TGTGCCAGCAGCGGCTCCGGGACAGGGTTTGATGGCTACACCTTC.

J is TRBJ2-3 and V is TRBV7-9; D is perhaps TRBD1 (6 bases). The V end lost 2 bases, the J end lost 4 bases, and 16 bases lay between the germline ends. The germline V gene has CDR1 SEHNR and CDR2 FQNEAQ (reference sequence). The CDR3 extends over 16 amino acids. CDR3: CASSLWFTGSADTQYF. CDR3 sequence (DNA): TGTGCCAGCAGCTTATGGTTTACAGGGTCCGCAGATACGCAGTATTTT.

V and J are TRBV6-6 and TRBJ2-5; 10 bases align to TRBD2. J lost 1 base, V lost 6 bases, and 2 bases had no gene match. Germline V gives CDR1 MNHNY, CDR2 SVGAGI (reference sequence). This CDR3 region has 14 residues. CDR3 nucleotide sequence: TGTGCCAGCAGCCGACTAGCGGGCCAAGAGACCCAGTACTTC. Protein sequence: CASSRLAGQETQYF.

The genes are TRBV28 and TRBJ1-5; D is uncertain. The CDR3 extends over 16 amino acids. The germline V gene encodes CDR1 MDHEN and CDR2 SYDVKM. The V end was cut by 5 bases, the J end by 1 base, with 15 bases between. The CDR3 spells CASSITGSRSNQPQHF. The CDR3 DNA reads as TGTGCCAGCAGTATAACCGGGTCAAGGAGCAATCAGCCCCAGCATTTT. The full variable domain, in which reference TRBV28 and TRBJ1-5 provide the parts outside the CDR3, is DVKVTQSSRYLVKRTGEKVFLECVQDMDHENMFWYRQDPGLGLRLIYFSYDVKMKEKGDIPEGYSVSREKKERFSLILESASTNQTSMYLCASSITGSRSNQPQHFGDGTRLSIL.

The V call is TRBV4-1, the J call TRBJ2-7; the match to TRBD2 covers 7 bases. The V gene end was trimmed by 1 base and the J gene end by 3 bases; junction bases not matched to a gene: 3. The CDR3 extends over 14 amino acids. Looked up from germline, CDR1 is MGHRA and CDR2 is YSYEKL. This chain's CDR3 is CASSQGAGLYEQYF. In DNA, the CDR3 is TGCGCCAGCAGCCAAGGAGCGGGGCTCTACGAGCAGTACTTC.

V is TRBV9 and J is TRBJ2-4; 8 bases are a match to TRBD2. The CDR3 contains 13 residues. The junction had 5 bases not matched to a gene; V was cut back by 4 bases and J by 8 bases. Germline V gene data show CDR1 as SGDLS and CDR2 as YYNGEE. CDR3 residues: CASSPRGGDIQYF. CDR3 nucleotides: TGTGCCAGCAGCCCTCGGGGGGGCGACATTCAGTACTTC.